This TCR beta chain appears in the sequencing data of a study of shared clonotypes between healthy human individuals. Whole-study findings and limits: The genetic and exposure-history diversity represented was limited by few donors.

Per the germline V gene, CDR1 is MNHNS and CDR2 is SASEGT. J gave up 4 bases and V 2 bases, and 4 bases lay outside the gene matches. CDR3 size: 15 residues. Naive-designated CD8 cells lacked CD45RO, were positively enriched for CCR7, and omitted terminally differentiated effector memory CD45RA+ cells. About this clone: The antigen is not known.

The protocol was immunoSEQ multiplex PCR, while the TCRdb copy is restricted to in-frame clones and leaves out a portion. Found here are about 2.1 million clones, just under 95% of them singletons; the top ten hold more than 1.5%. The sequencing sample was made of naive CD8+ T cells from PBMCs. This clonotype originated in a man in his late teens or twenties in good health. Some clones in this sample may be carry-over from other donors' samples. The rearrangement uses TRBV6-1 and TRBJ2-2, with 7 bases identical to TRBD2. The CDR3 coding sequence is TGTGCCAGCAGTGAACGTGTAGCGGGCACCGGGGAGCTGTTTTTT. This codes for CASSERVAGTGELFF.